This T cell receptor (beta chain) appears in the sequencing data of a study of blood T cells in healthy people across ages. It was with a sample-barcoded 5' primer and a J-beta primer mix that a second PCR of roughly 6 to 12 cycles was run. Carrying 12 random nucleotides, a template-switch adaptor labeled each individual cDNA molecule. TCRdb independently ran MiXCR on the 5' RACE reads; one entry per CDR3 protein. The sample carries more than 900,000 distinct CDR3 sequences, 20% to 25% recorded once. The ends were cut back, 2 bases at V and 8 bases at J, with 10 bases in the middle. The CDR3 is made up of 13 amino acids. Per germline, CDR1 LGHDT and CDR2 YNNKEL (reference sequence). Separately, the same data were catalogued under a study of T cells of mothers and their children.

The chain uses TRBV3-1 and TRBJ2-1; D not certain. The receptor was isolated from a girl aged 2-10 years in good health. Material for sequencing was blood. CDR3 sequence: CASSQTRWDEQFF. The CDR3 region has the DNA TGTGCCAGCAGCCAAACTCGGTGGGATGAGCAGTTCTTC.